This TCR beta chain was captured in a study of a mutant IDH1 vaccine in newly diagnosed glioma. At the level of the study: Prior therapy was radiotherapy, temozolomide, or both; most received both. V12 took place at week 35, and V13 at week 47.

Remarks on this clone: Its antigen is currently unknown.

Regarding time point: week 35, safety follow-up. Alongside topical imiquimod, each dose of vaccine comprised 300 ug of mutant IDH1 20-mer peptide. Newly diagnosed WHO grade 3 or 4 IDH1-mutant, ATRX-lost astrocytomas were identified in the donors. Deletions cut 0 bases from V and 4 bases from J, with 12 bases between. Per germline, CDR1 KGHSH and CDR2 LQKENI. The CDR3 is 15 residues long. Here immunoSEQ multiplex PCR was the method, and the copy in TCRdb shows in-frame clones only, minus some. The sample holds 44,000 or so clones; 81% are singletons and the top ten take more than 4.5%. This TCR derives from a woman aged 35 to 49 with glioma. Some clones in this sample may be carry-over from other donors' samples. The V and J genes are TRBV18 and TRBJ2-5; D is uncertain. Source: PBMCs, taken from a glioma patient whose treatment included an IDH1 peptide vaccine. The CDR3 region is CASSPPSQSRETQYF. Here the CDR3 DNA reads TGTGCCAGCTCACCACCTTCACAGTCGAGAGAGACCCAGTACTTC.